A selection of T cell receptor beta chains follows, all from one sample in a study of response to subunit inactivated influenza vaccine. A single record per CDR3 protein comes from TCRdb applying MiXCR to the RT-PCR reads. The sample carries just under 250,000 distinct CDR3 sequences, approximately 12% recorded once. The sample in question was non-naive T cells sorted from PBMCs, obtained less than 15 days before vaccination. Receptors were obtained from a man aged 45-65 years who received an inactivated influenza vaccine. CDR3s include the opening cysteine and the closing phenylalanine or tryptophan.

>TRBV7-7|TRBJ2-5
CASSLVPGQYQETQYF
>TRBV5-6|TRBJ2-5
CASSLFSSASQETQYF
>TRBV27|TRBJ2-5
CASSPGLAGGRIETQYF
>TRBV5-5|TRBJ2-5
CASRVVVTQETQYF
>TRBV5-1|TRBJ1-5
CASSLEGATGQPQHF
>TRBV27|TRBJ2-7
CASSRLGDNSYEQYF
>TRBV2|TRBJ1-3
CASSGGRFSGNTIYF
>TRBV12-3/TRBV12-4|TRBJ1-5
CASSLGAVEPQHF
>TRBV12-3/TRBV12-4|TRBJ1-1
CASSHSPLFWQGVWNTEAFF
>TRBV5-1|TRBJ2-3
CASSYRLSTDTQYF
>TRBV7-9|TRBJ2-7
CASSLDNNYEQYF
>TRBV15|TRBJ2-6
CATSRDRGATSSGANVLTF
>TRBV7-9|TRBJ2-3
CASTPGLAGDTQYF
>TRBV6-2/TRBV6-3|TRBJ2-1
CASSSYWDEQFF
>TRBV20-1|TRBJ1-1
CSAKGQGPGTMNTEAFF
>TRBV7-2|TRBJ2-5
CASSLAGPQLQETQYF
>TRBV6-1|TRBJ1-6
CASSRGIGNSPLHF
>TRBV5-1|TRBJ1-6
CASSLPGQGNSPLHF
>TRBV6-5|TRBJ1-1
CASSSPETGNTEAFF
>TRBV19|TRBJ1-1
CASSAIPQGTEAFF
>TRBV9|TRBJ2-2
CASSLGGAGELFF
>TRBV4-2|TRBJ2-5
CASSLATGETHYF
>TRBV9|TRBJ2-2
CASEGLTNTGELFF
>TRBV29-1|TRBJ1-1
CSATTGSYTEAFF
>TRBV20-1|TRBJ2-3
CSARDRVRGLEDTQYF
>TRBV10-3|TRBJ2-5
CAIGTGETQYF
>TRBV7-2|TRBJ1-2
CASSPAGTTYGYTF
>TRBV9|TRBJ2-7
CASSPRLAGDSEQYF
>TRBV27|TRBJ2-7
CASSLLGGRYEQYF
>TRBV29-1|TRBJ2-4
CSVELRSLAKNIQYF
>TRBV6-2/TRBV6-3|TRBJ1-1
CASNRYRWNTEAFF
>TRBV7-2|TRBJ1-2
CASSLDGSGYTF
>TRBV18|TRBJ2-1
CASSPVTSGTRGNEQFF